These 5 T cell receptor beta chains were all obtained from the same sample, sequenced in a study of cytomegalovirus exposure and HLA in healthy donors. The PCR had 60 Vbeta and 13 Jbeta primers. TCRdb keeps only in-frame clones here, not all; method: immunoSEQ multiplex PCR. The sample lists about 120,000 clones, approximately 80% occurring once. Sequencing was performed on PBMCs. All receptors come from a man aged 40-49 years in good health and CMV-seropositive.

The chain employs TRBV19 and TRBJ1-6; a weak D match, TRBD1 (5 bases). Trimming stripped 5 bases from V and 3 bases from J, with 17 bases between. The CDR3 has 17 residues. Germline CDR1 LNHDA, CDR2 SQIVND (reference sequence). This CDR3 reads CASSPWTGDVYNSPLHF. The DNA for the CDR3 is TGTGCCAGTAGTCCCTGGACGGGGGATGTCTATAATTCACCCCTCCACTTT.

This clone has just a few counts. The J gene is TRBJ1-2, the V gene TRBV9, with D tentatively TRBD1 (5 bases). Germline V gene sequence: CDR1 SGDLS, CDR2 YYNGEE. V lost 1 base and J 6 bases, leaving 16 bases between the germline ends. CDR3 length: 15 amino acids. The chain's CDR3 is CASSVSPSGTDGYTF. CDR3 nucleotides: TGTGCCAGCAGCGTATCGCCCTCGGGGACTGATGGCTACACCTTC.

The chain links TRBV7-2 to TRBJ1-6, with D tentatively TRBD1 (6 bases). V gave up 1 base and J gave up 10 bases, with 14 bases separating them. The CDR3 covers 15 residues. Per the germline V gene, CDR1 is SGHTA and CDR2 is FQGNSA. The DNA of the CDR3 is TGTGCCAGCAGCTTAGGAAGGACAGAGGGGTCACCCCTCCACTTT. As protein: CASSLGRTEGSPLHF.

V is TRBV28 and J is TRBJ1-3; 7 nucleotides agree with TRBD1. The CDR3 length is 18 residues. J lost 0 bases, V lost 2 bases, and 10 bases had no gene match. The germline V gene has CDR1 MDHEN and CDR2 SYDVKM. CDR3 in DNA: TGTGCCAGCAGTTTACCTCCTGACAGGGCTACCTCTGGAAACACCATATATTTT. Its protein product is CASSLPPDRATSGNTIYF. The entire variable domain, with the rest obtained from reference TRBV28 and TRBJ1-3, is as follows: DVKVTQSSRYLVKRTGEKVFLECVQDMDHENMFWYRQDPGLGLRLIYFSYDVKMKEKGDIPEGYSVSREKKERFSLILESASTNQTSMYLCASSLPPDRATSGNTIYFGEGSWLTVV.

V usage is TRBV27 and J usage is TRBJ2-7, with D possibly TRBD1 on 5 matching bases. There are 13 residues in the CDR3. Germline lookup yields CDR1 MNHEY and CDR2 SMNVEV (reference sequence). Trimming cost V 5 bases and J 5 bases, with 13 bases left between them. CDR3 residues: CASSTGRSDEQYF. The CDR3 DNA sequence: TGTGCCAGCAGTACAGGCAGGTCGGACGAGCAGTACTTC.